These 20 T cell receptor beta chains originate from one sample sequenced in a study of blood T cell repertoires in COVID-19. Measured with immunoSEQ multiplex PCR; TCRdb has only the in-frame clones, and not every one. The table lists tens of thousands of clones, around 76% of them singletons. Sequencing was done on a sample of peripheral blood. The receptor source for this set is a human donor in a cohort sampled during active COVID-19.

With respect to this clone: This sample also contains other DNA sequences that code for the same CDR3. The rearrangement links TRBV28 to TRBJ2-7; no definite D call. With 3 bases removed from V and 3 bases from J, the gap between germline ends came to 6 bases. This CDR3 is 12 amino acids long. Germline lookup yields CDR1 MDHEN and CDR2 SYDVKM. The CDR3 DNA reads as TGTGCCAGCAGTTTCCAGAACTACGAGCAGTACTTC. It translates to CASSFQNYEQYF.

V usage is TRBV28 and J usage is TRBJ1-4; 7 bases agree with TRBD1. Losses at the gene ends were 6 bases for V and 8 bases for J; bases not matched to a gene: 6. The CDR3 extends over 13 amino acids. From germline, CDR1 is MDHEN and CDR2 SYDVKM. CDR3: CASRGRGNEKLFF. The CDR3 nucleotides are TGTGCCAGCAGAGGCAGGGGGAACGAAAAACTGTTTTTT.

This clone showed up just once. The rearrangement links TRBV28 to TRBJ1-5, with TRBD1 as a possible D gene (5 bases). V lost 5 bases, J lost 4 bases, and 15 bases lay in between. The V gene's germline CDR1 is MDHEN and CDR2 SYDVKM. The CDR3 consists of 15 residues. The CDR3 DNA follows: TGTGCCAGCAGTCTCGGGGGGGAGACTAATCAGCCCCAGCATTTT. This encodes CASSLGGETNQPQHF.

J is TRBJ1-1 and V is TRBV27; D gene unclear. The CDR3 is made up of 13 amino acids. V lost 2 bases to trimming and J lost 1 base, with 5 bases between them. Germline V gene sequence: CDR1 MNHEY, CDR2 SMNVEV (reference sequence). As DNA, the CDR3 is TGTGCCAGCAGTTTACCCGGGAACACTGAAGCTTTCTTT. It specifies CASSLPGNTEAFF.

The rearrangement links TRBV15 to TRBJ2-7; 7 bases line up with TRBD1. The CDR3 is 15 amino acids. CDR1 and CDR2 (germline): LNHNV, YYDKDF (reference sequence). Trimming took 1 base from V and 3 from J; bases not matched to a gene: 6. Here the CDR3 DNA reads TGTGCCACCAGCAGAGCAAGGGCAGGGGGCTACGAGCAGTACTTC. It encodes CATSRARAGGYEQYF.

The rearrangement uses TRBV6-5 and TRBJ2-7; the D is unclear. The CDR3 has 12 amino acids. Looked up from germline, CDR1 is MNHEY and CDR2 is SVGAGI. Between the trimmed V and J ends, which lost 8 bases and 3 bases, there was a span of 11 bases. The CDR3 coding sequence is TGTGCCAGCCAAGGAGAACGCTACGAGCAGTACTTC. Protein: CASQGERYEQYF.

This clone was counted a single time. V usage is TRBV18 and J usage is TRBJ2-7, with a tentative D call TRBD1 (5 bases). V lost 1 base and J 3 bases, leaving 13 bases between the germline ends. The germline CDR1 and CDR2 sequences are KGHSH and LQKENI. CDR3 length equals 15 residues. CDR3: CASSPRQGANYEQYF. CDR3 sequence (DNA): TGTGCCAGCTCACCACGGCAAGGGGCGAACTACGAGCAGTACTTC.

This clone was found a few times. This chain links TRBV5-1 with TRBJ2-2; the match to TRBD1 covers 11 bases. Per germline, CDR1 SGHRS and CDR2 YFSETQ. The CDR3 length is 15 residues. With V trimmed by 4 bases and J by 4 bases, 3 bases remained unmatched. CDR3 coding DNA: TGCGCCAGCAGCCTAGGACAGGGGGCCACCGGGGAGCTGTTTTTT. This encodes CASSLGQGATGELFF.

The J gene is TRBJ1-1, the V gene TRBV5-1; 7 bases agree with TRBD1. The CDR3 extends over 14 amino acids. Germline lookup yields CDR1 SGHRS and CDR2 YFSETQ. With 3 bases clipped from V and 3 bases from J, the junction kept 5 bases outside the gene matches. CDR3 sequence reads: CASSSGQFYTEAFF. The DNA for the CDR3 is TGCGCCAGCAGCTCGGGACAGTTTTACACTGAAGCTTTCTTT.

This clone was picked up one time. The CDR3 DNA sequence: TGCGCCAGCAGCGACTTAGGGACCCAGTACTTC. As protein: CASSDLGTQYF. The chain links TRBV4-1 to TRBJ2-5; D not resolved. Trimming shortened V by 5 bases and J by 7 bases, and 8 bases separated the two germline ends. The CDR3 covers 11 residues. The V gene's germline CDR1 is MGHRA and CDR2 YSYEKL.

The chain joins TRBV6-5 to TRBJ2-5; maybe TRBD2 (7 bases). The CDR3 extends over 15 amino acids. V was cut by 7 bases and J by 4 bases, with 19 bases left in between. Germline lookup yields CDR1 MNHEY and CDR2 SVGAGI. In DNA, the CDR3 is TGTGCCAGCACGCTCGGGGGGCCTTGGGGAGAGACCCAGTACTTC. Protein: CASTLGGPWGETQYF.

This clone was seen once. The chain combines TRBV29-1 with TRBJ2-7; maybe TRBD2 (5 bases). The germline V gene encodes CDR1 SQVTM and CDR2 ANQGSEA. Trimming took off 4 bases at V and 0 bases at J, with 10 bases between the two ends. The CDR3 is 13 residues long. In DNA form, the CDR3 reads TGCAGCGTTGCAGACTATTACTCCTACGAGCAGTACTTC. It specifies CSVADYYSYEQYF.

The chain carries TRBV13 and TRBJ1-3, with D hard to call. The germline V and J ends were trimmed by 1 base and 8 bases, with 12 bases remaining between them. The germline V gene encodes CDR1 PRHDT and CDR2 FYEKMQ (reference sequence). The CDR3 loop spans 14 amino acids. CDR3 protein: CASSLAGTRDTIYF. The CDR3 DNA follows: TGTGCCAGCAGCTTAGCCGGCACCCGGGACACCATATATTTT.

J is TRBJ1-1 and V is TRBV4-2; D might be TRBD1 (5 bases). V lost 0 bases to trimming and J lost 4 bases, with 12 bases between them. The CDR3 extends over 15 amino acids. Germline V gene sequence: CDR1 LGHNA, CDR2 YNFKEQ. The CDR3 nucleotides read TGTGCCAGCAGCCAAGAGGGGCAGGGAAGCACTGAAGCTTTCTTT. This gives the protein CASSQEGQGSTEAFF.

About this clone: Other DNA sequences within the sample encode an identical CDR3. CDR3 region: CASRGQSNQPQHF. In DNA, the CDR3 is TGTGCCAGCAGGGGACAGAGCAATCAGCCCCAGCATTTT. The J gene is TRBJ1-5, the V gene TRBV2, with 7 nucleotides matching TRBD1. Unmatched junction bases numbered 0, after V lost 6 bases and J lost 1 base. Germline CDR1 is SNHLY and CDR2 is FYNNEI. This CDR3 has 13 amino acids.

This rearrangement joins TRBV5-4 to TRBJ2-7; 7 nucleotides line up with TRBD1. Trimming took 4 bases from V and 7 from J; bases not matched to a gene: 5. The CDR3 totals 12 residues. Germline V lookup: CDR1 SGHNT, CDR2 YYREEE (reference sequence). In DNA form, the CDR3 reads TGTGCCAGCAGCATAGGGGGCAGTGAGCAGTACTTC. It is translated as CASSIGGSEQYF.

This chain uses TRBV5-5 with TRBJ2-3; tentative D call: TRBD1 (5 bases). The CDR3 totals 16 residues. Germline V gene lookup returns CDR1 SGHKS and CDR2 YYEKEE (reference sequence). Trimming cost V 4 bases and J 1 base, with 16 bases left between them. CDR3 sequence (DNA): TGTGCCAGCAGCCCCCCGACAGATCGGGGCACAGATACGCAGTATTTT. It is translated as CASSPPTDRGTDTQYF. The variable domain in full, completed from reference TRBV5-5 and TRBJ2-3, reads DAGVTQSPTHLIKTRGQQVTLRCSPISGHKSVSWYQQVLGQGPQFIFQYYEKEERGRGNFPDRFSARQFPNYSSELNVNALLLGDSALYLCASSPPTDRGTDTQYFGPGTRLTVL.

The chain is built from TRBV12-3 or TRBV12-4 and TRBJ2-1; D gene uncertain. V was pared by 2 bases and J by 9 bases, with 11 bases between. This CDR3 has 13 amino acids. This CDR3 is CASSLRFIGEQFF. The CDR3 DNA reads TGTGCCAGCAGTTTAAGATTTATCGGTGAGCAGTTCTTC.

The chain uses TRBV5-1 and TRBJ2-7; TRBD1 matches at 8 bases. With V trimmed by 4 bases and J by 2 bases, 8 bases remained unmatched. Germline assignment: CDR1 SGHRS and CDR2 YFSETQ. The CDR3 spans 15 residues. CDR3 in amino acids: CASSQGQGDAYEQYF. The CDR3 DNA reads TGCGCCAGCAGCCAAGGACAGGGAGATGCCTACGAGCAGTACTTC.

The gene calls are TRBV24-1 and TRBJ2-3; 8 bases are shared with TRBD1. CDR3 size: 16 residues. CDR1 is KGHDR, CDR2 SFDVKD, per germline. The V and J ends lost 1 base and 1 base, in that order; junction bases with no gene match: 3. The CDR3 bases are TGTGCCACCAGTGATTTCGGACAGGGTCGCACAGATACGCAGTATTTT. Protein sequence: CATSDFGQGRTDTQYF.